Listed below are T cell receptor beta chains from one sample, sequenced in a study of neurological immune-mediated disorders. Using its own MiXCR run on the 5' RACE reads, TCRdb lists one record per CDR3 protein. This table holds tens of thousands of distinct CDR3 sequences, around an eighth found once. The specimen was PBMCs. These receptors all come from a woman between 45 and 65 years old in good health. Each CDR3 is given with its conserved first and last residue.

v_gene: TRBV12-3/TRBV12-4; j_gene: TRBJ2-1; CDR3aa: CASSKTGNEQFF
v_gene: TRBV5-5; j_gene: TRBJ2-2; CDR3aa: CASSSWGSGELFF
v_gene: TRBV20-1; j_gene: TRBJ2-1; CDR3aa: CSGREGRSYNEQFF
v_gene: TRBV14; j_gene: TRBJ2-2; CDR3aa: CASSQARWTLHATGELFF
v_gene: TRBV29-1; j_gene: TRBJ1-2; CDR3aa: CSVEDSYLSGYTF
v_gene: TRBV6-1; j_gene: TRBJ1-6; CDR3aa: CASSAWPREGDSPLHF
v_gene: TRBV2; j_gene: TRBJ2-1; CDR3aa: CASSESDRGAVF
v_gene: TRBV5-1; j_gene: TRBJ1-2; CDR3aa: CASSLEGGGGYGYTF
v_gene: TRBV5-1; j_gene: TRBJ2-3; CDR3aa: CASSLEAGGADTQYF
v_gene: TRBV20-1; j_gene: TRBJ2-1; CDR3aa: CSAPERTGGNEQFF
v_gene: TRBV20-1; j_gene: TRBJ2-5; CDR3aa: CSASRTGHKQETQYF
v_gene: TRBV4-2; j_gene: TRBJ2-5; CDR3aa: CASSQDGATSGEQETQYF
v_gene: TRBV5-1; j_gene: TRBJ2-5; CDR3aa: CASSFGTGARETQYF
v_gene: TRBV15; j_gene: TRBJ1-2; CDR3aa: CATSRVRTGHGYGYTF